One and the same sample provided the 32 T cell receptor beta chains below, sequenced in a study of T cells in women clearing cervical HPV infection. Some clones are missing from TCRdb's copy, which holds only in-frame ones; the method was immunoSEQ multiplex PCR. This repertoire includes 35,000 to 45,000 clones. Material: blood buffy coat. These receptors were taken from a woman between 18 and 70 years old with a cervical HPV16 infection that either progressed to CIN3+ or cleared (not recorded which).

Comment on this clone: The CDR3 end falls 3 residues outside the read, so it is completed with the germline J gene. The chain joins TRBV23-1 to TRBJ2-2; D may be TRBD1 (6 bases). TRBV23-1 is placed among ORFs of uncertain function. The V gene lost 5 bases and the J gene lost 6 bases, with 34 bases spanning the gap. The CDR3 length is 21 residues. The CDR3 here is CASSSRRGSSGESTPSGELFF. The covered CDR3 bases are TGCGCCAGCAGTTCTAGACGGGGCTCGTCAGGGGAAAGCACACCTTCCGGGGAG.

A note on this clone: Read coverage stops 3 residues before the CDR3 terminus; the germline J gene supplies the remainder. The V call is TRBV14, the J call TRBJ2-7; no reliable D call. V was cut by 5 bases and J by 4 bases, with 9 bases left in between. The CDR3 runs 12 residues. From germline, CDR1 is SGHDN and CDR2 FVKESK. The CDR3 here is CASSYTIYEQYF. CDR3 DNA (partial): TGTGCCAGCAGCTATACAATTTACGAG.

With respect to this clone: The CDR3 extends 3 residues past the end of the read, so its final part is completed from the germline J gene. The genes are TRBV30 and TRBJ1-1; TRBD1 matches 7 bases. Germline assignment: CDR1 GTSNPN and CDR2 SVGIG (reference sequence). V lost 4 bases to trimming and J lost 1 base; unmatched junction nucleotides: 6. The CDR3 length is 14 residues. This CDR3 reads CAWNRGSGNTEAFF. The CDR3 bases that were read are TGTGCCTGGAACAGGGGCAGCGGGAACACTGAA.

Details on this clone: The read halts 3 residues ahead of the CDR3 end, with the missing end drawn from the germline J gene. The chain combines TRBV20-1 with TRBJ2-3; 11 nucleotides agree with TRBD2. CDR3 length: 18 amino acids. V dropped 2 bases and J dropped 0; count of bases not matched to a gene: 10. The V gene's germline CDR1 is DFQATT and CDR2 SNEGSKA (reference sequence). CDR3 DNA (partial): TGCAGTGCTAGACCAATTAGCGGGAGGGGAACTAGCACAGATACG. Its translation is CSARPISGRGTSTDT. The whole CDR3 protein is CSARPISGRGTSTDTQYF.

On this clone itself: Read coverage stops 3 residues before the CDR3 terminus; the germline J gene supplies the remainder. V is TRBV5-4 and J is TRBJ2-7; no clear D gene. Per the germline V gene, CDR1 is SGHNT and CDR2 is YYREEE (reference sequence). This CDR3 has 15 amino acids. V gave up 2 bases and J gave up 0 bases, with 12 bases separating them. CDR3: CASSFEEASSYEQYF. The sequenced CDR3 bases are TGTGCCAGCAGCTTTGAAGAGGCAAGCTCCTACGAG.

In the case of this clone: The read ends 3 residues shy of where the CDR3 ends; the end is completed using the germline J gene. The J gene is TRBJ2-1, the V gene TRBV20-1, with 7 bases aligning to TRBD2. V gave up 4 bases and J gave up 9 bases; unmatched junction bases: 12. This CDR3 is 14 amino acids long. Germline CDR1 is DFQATT and CDR2 is SNEGSKA (reference sequence). The CDR3 DNA, read in part, is TGCAGTGCTACTACTAGCGAGCGTTTGGGTGAG. This encodes CSATTSERLGE. The full-length CDR3 reads as CSATTSERLGEQFF.

About this clone: The missing CDR3 end, 3 residues past where the read stops, is filled in from the germline J gene. The chain employs TRBV19 and TRBJ2-1; 11 positions agree with TRBD2. CDR3 length: 16 residues. Losses at the gene ends were 3 bases for V and 8 bases for J; bases not matched to a gene: 9. In germline, CDR1 is LNHDA, CDR2 SQIVND (reference sequence). CDR3 bases read: TGTGCCAGTAGTATGACTAGCGGGACGCTGAGGGATGAG. It translates to CASSMTSGTLRDE. The full CDR3 reads CASSMTSGTLRDEQFF.

Remarks on this clone: Coverage ceases 3 residues before the CDR3 finishes, and the germline J gene fills in the end. This rearrangement joins TRBV19 to TRBJ1-2; no clear D. This CDR3 contains 13 residues. Germline V CDR1 and CDR2: LNHDA, SQIVND (reference sequence). The sequenced CDR3 bases are TGTGCCAGTAATCCGGCGGGAGGTTACGAC. Protein product: CASNPAGGYD. In full, the CDR3 reads CASNPAGGYDYTF.

About this clone: The junction shows a germline mismatch at one end, possibly a read error. From the germline J gene comes the end of the CDR3, since the read stops 3 residues before it. The rearrangement joins TRBV7-2 to TRBJ2-1; 7 bases are shared with TRBD1. Per the germline V gene, CDR1 is SGHTA and CDR2 is FQGNSA. There are 15 residues in the CDR3. The CDR3 sequence: CASSLGTVAYNEQFF. Incomplete CDR3 DNA: TGTGCCAGCAGTTTAGGGACAGTCGCCTACAATGAG.

A word on this clone: The read ends 3 residues before the CDR3 terminus; that terminus is restored from the germline J gene. The rearrangement joins TRBV19 to TRBJ1-2; TRBD1 agrees at 9 bases. Germline CDR1 reads LNHDA; CDR2 reads SQIVND (reference sequence). This CDR3 comprises 14 residues. The sequenced CDR3 bases are TGTGCCAGTAGTAAGCGGACAGGGGAAGGCGAC. Its translation is CASSKRTGEGD. The CDR3, in full, reads CASSKRTGEGDYTF.

Notes on this clone: The DNA ends 3 residues before the CDR3 does, and the rest of the CDR3 is filled in from the germline J gene. The V and J genes are TRBV7-2 and TRBJ1-2; D is undetermined. Germline CDR1 is SGHTA and CDR2 is FQGNSA. CDR3 length equals 14 residues. V shed 1 base and J shed 1 base, with 7 bases lying between them. CDR3 in amino acids: CASSLGHINYGYTF. The CDR3 DNA, read in part, is TGTGCCAGCAGCTTAGGACACATTAACTATGGC.

Concerning this clone: The DNA ends 3 residues before the CDR3 does, and the rest of the CDR3 is filled in from the germline J gene. This chain uses TRBV23-1 with TRBJ2-4, with D hard to call. Being an ORF, TRBV23-1 has a function that is uncertain. The CDR3 totals 10 residues. CDR3 DNA (partial): TGCGCCAGAGACATTGATGGT. Translated: CARDIDG. The entire CDR3 is CARDIDGQYF.

With respect to this clone: Sequencing ends 3 residues short of the CDR3 end; the germline J gene provides the rest. The rearrangement joins TRBV11-3 to TRBJ2-1; 8 nucleotides agree with TRBD2. Trimming cost V 7 bases and J 0 bases; bases outside gene matches: 2. This CDR3 is built from 14 residues. Germline loops: CDR1 SGHNT, CDR2 YENEEA. The CDR3 region is CASTSGSSYNEQFF. CDR3 DNA (partial): TGTGCCAGCACCAGCGGGAGCTCCTACAATGAG.

For this clone: The CDR3 is cut off 3 residues early in the read; its end comes from the germline J gene. The chain joins TRBV12-3 or TRBV12-4 to TRBJ2-1; 8 nucleotides agree with TRBD2. V dropped 11 bases and J dropped 0; count of bases not matched to a gene: 9. The CDR3 consists of 15 residues. CDR3 bases read: TGTGCCGGGTCTATAGCGGGAAGCTCCTACAATGAG. It specifies CAGSIAGSSYNE. The complete CDR3 reads CAGSIAGSSYNEQFF.

In the case of this clone: The observed sequence ends 3 residues before the CDR3 terminus, with the missing tail filled in from the germline J gene. This sequence joins TRBV11-1 and TRBJ1-1; no reliable D call. V was pared by 3 bases and J by 5 bases, with 10 bases between. Germline CDR1 and CDR2: SGHAT and FQDESV (reference sequence). This CDR3 region has 13 residues. The CDR3 spells CASSFNSKTEAFF. The DNA read from the CDR3 is TGTGCCAGCAGCTTCAACAGTAAAACTGAA.

To note about this clone: The read halts 3 residues ahead of the CDR3 end, with the missing end drawn from the germline J gene. The chain links TRBV18 to TRBJ2-5; D may be TRBD1 (5 bases). V gave up 1 base and J gave up 3 bases, with 12 bases separating them. This CDR3 spans 15 amino acids. CDR1 and CDR2 (germline): KGHSH, LQKENI. The sequenced CDR3 bases are TGTGCCAGCTCACCACAAACGAACAGGAAAGAGACC. It is translated as CASSPQTNRKET. The CDR3 in its entirety is CASSPQTNRKETQYF.

To note about this clone: The read finishes 3 residues shy of the CDR3 end, and the germline J gene is used to complete it. The gene calls are TRBV28 and TRBJ2-3; D is perhaps TRBD2 (7 bases). Germline values: CDR1 MDHEN, CDR2 SYDVKM. The CDR3 contains 13 residues. The chain's CDR3 is CASRGGGQETQYF. The part of the CDR3 DNA that was read is TGTGCCAGCCGAGGGGGGGGGCAAGAGACG.

As regards this clone: The read comes to an end 3 residues before the CDR3 does, leaving the germline J gene to fill in the end. This chain uses TRBV20-1 with TRBJ2-1, with 9 nucleotides matching TRBD2. This CDR3 comprises 14 residues. Germline V gene data show CDR1 as DFQATT and CDR2 as SNEGSKA (reference sequence). V lost 5 bases, J lost 4 bases, and 6 bases stayed unmatched. CDR3 DNA (partial): TGCAGTGCTGCGCGGGAGGGCCCTTACAATGAG. Protein product: CSAAREGPYNE. The complete CDR3 sequence is CSAAREGPYNEQFF.

As to this clone: The read comes to an end 3 residues before the CDR3 does, leaving the germline J gene to fill in the end. This chain uses TRBV28 with TRBJ1-2; the D gene is possibly TRBD1 (5 bases). The V end lost 4 bases, the J end lost 3 bases, and 15 bases lay between the germline ends. Per germline, CDR1 MDHEN and CDR2 SYDVKM. The CDR3 is made up of 15 amino acids. The CDR3 bases that were read are TGTGCCAGCAGTTCCTCGAAGGGGCTTGACTATGGC. Encoded protein: CASSSSKGLDYG. The full CDR3 sequence reads CASSSSKGLDYGYTF.

As to this clone: The CDR3 end lies 3 residues beyond the end of the read and is filled in from the germline J gene. The rearrangement links TRBV2 to TRBJ1-5; D is perhaps TRBD1 (5 bases). Deletions cut 3 bases from V and 4 bases from J, with 10 bases between. Germline CDR1 SNHLY, CDR2 FYNNEI. The CDR3 sequence is 14 residues long. This CDR3 reads CASSESEGNQPQHF. Incomplete CDR3 DNA: TGTGCCAGCAGTGAGTCGGAGGGGAATCAGCCC.

CDR3 bases read: TGTGCCAGCAGCTCTTCCCCTACCTACGAG. It codes for CASSSSPTYE. In full, the CDR3 reads CASSSSPTYEQYF. The chain employs TRBV9 and TRBJ2-7, with unresolved D. The CDR3 end lies 3 residues beyond the end of the read and is filled in from the germline J gene. Trimming pared 4 bases from V and 2 bases from J, leaving 10 bases between. The length of the CDR3 is 13 residues. The germline V gene has CDR1 SGDLS and CDR2 YYNGEE.

A note on this clone: The read falls 3 residues short of the CDR3 end, and the missing part is taken from the germline J gene. The chain has TRBV6-2 or TRBV6-3 and TRBJ1-1; D may be TRBD1 (5 bases). From germline, CDR1 is MNHEY and CDR2 SVGEGT. V gave up 6 bases and J gave up 4 bases, with 9 bases separating them. The CDR3 totals 12 residues. This CDR3 is CASSRARTEAFF. Partial CDR3 DNA: TGTGCCAGCAGCAGGGCCCGCACTGAA.

Details on this clone: The read ends 3 residues before the CDR3 terminus; that terminus is restored from the germline J gene. The rearrangement links TRBV5-1 to TRBJ1-2; D gene uncertain. This CDR3 spans 12 amino acids. The germline CDR1 and CDR2 sequences are SGHRS and YFSETQ. The sequenced part of the CDR3 DNA is TGCGCCAGCACCACGGCCGGGGATGAC. As protein: CASTTAGDD. The CDR3, in full, reads CASTTAGDDYTF.

In regard to this clone: The read stops 3 residues short of the end of the CDR3; the missing end is completed from the germline J gene. J is TRBJ2-2 and V is TRBV30, with 7 bases that match TRBD2. The CDR3 has 10 amino acids. Germline CDR1 reads GTSNPN; CDR2 reads SVGIG (reference sequence). Incomplete CDR3 DNA: TGTGCCTGGGGGGGGGAAAAG. This gives the protein CAWGGEK. In full, the CDR3 is CAWGGEKLFF.

Regarding this clone: Sequencing ends 3 residues short of the CDR3 end; the germline J gene provides the rest. The chain combines TRBV2 with TRBJ1-1; no clear D gene. The germline CDR1 and CDR2 sequences are SNHLY and FYNNEI. The CDR3 is 12 amino acids. Trimming took 7 bases from V and 5 from J, leaving 11 bases between them. CDR3 sequence: CASTGFGTEAFF. CDR3 DNA, as far as it was read: TGTGCCAGCACGGGGTTTGGGACTGAA.

Of note for this clone: The read gets to within 3 residues of the CDR3 end, and the germline J gene fills in the rest. This sequence joins TRBV30 and TRBJ2-1; D uncertain. This CDR3 spans 13 amino acids. Germline-derived CDR1 and CDR2 are GTSNPN and SVGIG (reference sequence). The V and J ends lost 1 base and 1 base respectively, with 5 bases between them. CDR3 bases read: TGTGCCTGGAGTGGTAATTCCTACAATGAG. Translating it yields CAWSGNSYNE. The CDR3 as a whole reads CAWSGNSYNEQFF.

Details on this clone: Read sequence stops 3 residues before the CDR3 end, and the germline J gene provides the missing end. The genes are TRBV29-1 and TRBJ2-3; the D gene is possibly TRBD1 (6 bases). CDR3 length: 13 amino acids. Germline loops: CDR1 SQVTM, CDR2 ANQGSEA. The CDR3 loop reads CSVSRGTNQPQYF. The sequenced CDR3 bases are TGCAGCGTTAGCAGGGGCACAAATCAGCCG.

As to this clone: The sequenced fragment ends 3 residues before the CDR3 boundary, so the rest is inferred from the germline J gene. The chain carries TRBV5-5 and TRBJ2-1; TRBD1 might be the D (5 bases). Germline V lookup: CDR1 SGHKS, CDR2 YYEKEE (reference sequence). This CDR3 is built from 13 residues. The germline V and J ends were trimmed by 3 bases and 5 bases, with 9 bases remaining between them. The part of the CDR3 DNA that was read is TGTGCCAGCAGCTCCTCCAGGGACAATGAG. It codes for CASSSSRDNE. The complete CDR3 reads CASSSSRDNEQFF. Combining the CDR3 with reference TRBV5-5 and TRBJ2-1 gives the whole variable domain DAGVTQSPTHLIKTRGQQVTLRCSPISGHKSVSWYQQVLGQGPQFIFQYYEKEERGRGNFPDRFSARQFPNYSSELNVNALLLGDSALYLCASSSSRDNEQFFGPGTRLTVL.

Here the CDR3 reads CASRTRTGAGELFF. The DNA read from the CDR3 is TGTGCCAGCAGAACCCGTACAGGGGCCGGGGAG. The rearrangement joins TRBV6-2 or TRBV6-3 to TRBJ2-2, with 7 bases lining up with TRBD1. The missing CDR3 end, 3 residues past where the read stops, is filled in from the germline J gene. The V gene end was trimmed by 6 bases and the J gene end by 6 bases; junction bases not matched to a gene: 7. In germline, CDR1 is MNHEY, CDR2 SVGEGT. The CDR3 sequence is 14 residues long.

With respect to this clone: The read comes to an end 3 residues before the CDR3 does, leaving the germline J gene to fill in the end. The rearrangement joins TRBV20-1 to TRBJ1-6; perhaps TRBD1 as D (6 bases). Germline CDR1 and CDR2: DFQATT and SNEGSKA (reference sequence). Trimming stripped 6 bases from V and 7 bases from J, with 25 bases between. The CDR3 spans 17 residues. CDR3 DNA (partial): TGCAGTGCGCCCACTCTGCCGGGACACCCAAAAAATTCACCC. This translates into CSAPTLPGHPKNSP. The complete CDR3 reads CSAPTLPGHPKNSPLHF.

Concerning this clone itself: The missing CDR3 end, 3 residues past where the read stops, is filled in from the germline J gene. The J gene is TRBJ2-5, the V gene TRBV7-2; TRBD1 matches at 7 bases. The CDR3 consists of 14 residues. V shed 4 bases and J 2 bases; nucleotides not matched to a gene: 4. The germline V gene encodes CDR1 SGHTA and CDR2 FQGNSA. The sequenced part of the CDR3 DNA is TGTGCCAGCAGCTCCGCCAGGGGGCAAGAGACC. This encodes CASSSARGQET. The CDR3, in full, reads CASSSARGQETQYF.

On this clone itself: With the read ending 3 residues before the CDR3 end, the germline J gene is used to fill in that end. V is TRBV12-3 or TRBV12-4 and J is TRBJ1-4; 9 bases are a match to TRBD1. The CDR3 has 14 amino acids. The sequenced part of the CDR3 DNA is TGTGCCAGCAGTGCCGGACAGGGGAATTCACCA. As protein: CASSAGQGNSP. The CDR3 in full is CASSAGQGNSPLFF.